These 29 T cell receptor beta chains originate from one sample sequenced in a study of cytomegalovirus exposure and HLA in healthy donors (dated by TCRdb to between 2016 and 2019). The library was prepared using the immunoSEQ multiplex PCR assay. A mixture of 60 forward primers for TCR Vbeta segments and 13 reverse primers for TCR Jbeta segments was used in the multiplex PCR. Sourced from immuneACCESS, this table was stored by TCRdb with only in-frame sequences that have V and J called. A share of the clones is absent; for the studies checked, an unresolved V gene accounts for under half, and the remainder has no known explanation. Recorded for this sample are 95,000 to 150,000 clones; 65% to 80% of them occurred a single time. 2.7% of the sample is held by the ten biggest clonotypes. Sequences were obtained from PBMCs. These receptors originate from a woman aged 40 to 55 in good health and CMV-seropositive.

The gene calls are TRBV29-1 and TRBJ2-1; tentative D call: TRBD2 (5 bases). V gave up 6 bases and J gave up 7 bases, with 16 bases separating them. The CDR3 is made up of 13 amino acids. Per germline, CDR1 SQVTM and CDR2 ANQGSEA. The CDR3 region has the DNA TGCAGCGTATCACCCGGGGTGGATAATGAGCAGTTCTTC. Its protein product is CSVSPGVDNEQFF.

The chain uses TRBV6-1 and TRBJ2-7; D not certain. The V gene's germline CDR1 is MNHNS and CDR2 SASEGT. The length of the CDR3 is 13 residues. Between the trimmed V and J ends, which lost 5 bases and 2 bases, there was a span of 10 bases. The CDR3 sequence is CASSYLKPYEQYF. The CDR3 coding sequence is TGTGCCAGCAGTTATCTAAAACCCTACGAGCAGTACTTC.

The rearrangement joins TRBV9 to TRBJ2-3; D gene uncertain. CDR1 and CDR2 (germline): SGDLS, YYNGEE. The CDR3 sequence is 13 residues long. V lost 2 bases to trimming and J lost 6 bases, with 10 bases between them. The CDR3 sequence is CASSVGGPDTQYF. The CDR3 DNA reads TGTGCCAGCAGCGTCGGCGGTCCTGATACGCAGTATTTT.

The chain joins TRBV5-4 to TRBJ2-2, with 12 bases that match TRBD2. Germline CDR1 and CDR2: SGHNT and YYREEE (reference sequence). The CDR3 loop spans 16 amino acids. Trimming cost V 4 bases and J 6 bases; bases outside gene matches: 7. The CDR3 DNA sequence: TGTGCCAGCAGCCGCCCCCTAGCGGGGGGGCCCGGGGAGCTGTTTTTT. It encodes CASSRPLAGGPGELFF.

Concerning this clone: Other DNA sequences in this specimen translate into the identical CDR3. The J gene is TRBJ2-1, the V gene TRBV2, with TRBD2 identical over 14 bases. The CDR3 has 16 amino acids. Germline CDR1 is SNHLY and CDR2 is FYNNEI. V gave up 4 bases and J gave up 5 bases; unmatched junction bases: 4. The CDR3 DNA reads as TGTGCCAGCAGTGTACAGGGACTAGCGGGGGACAATGAGCAGTTCTTC. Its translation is CASSVQGLAGDNEQFF.

CDR3: CASSFFEGIRGDSNEQFF. As DNA, the CDR3 is TGTGCCAGCAGCTTTTTCGAGGGAATCCGCGGGGATAGCAATGAGCAGTTCTTC. The chain joins TRBV5-6 to TRBJ2-1; D is perhaps TRBD2 (6 bases). Germline CDR1 is SGHDT and CDR2 is YYEEEE. This CDR3 has 18 amino acids. V lost 2 bases and J 6 bases, leaving 24 bases between the germline ends.

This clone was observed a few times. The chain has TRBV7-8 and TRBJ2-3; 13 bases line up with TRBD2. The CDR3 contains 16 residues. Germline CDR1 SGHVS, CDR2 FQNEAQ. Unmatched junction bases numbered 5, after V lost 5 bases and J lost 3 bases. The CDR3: CASSDTSGGATDTQYF. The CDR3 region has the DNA TGTGCCAGCAGCGACACTAGCGGGGGGGCGACAGATACGCAGTATTTT.

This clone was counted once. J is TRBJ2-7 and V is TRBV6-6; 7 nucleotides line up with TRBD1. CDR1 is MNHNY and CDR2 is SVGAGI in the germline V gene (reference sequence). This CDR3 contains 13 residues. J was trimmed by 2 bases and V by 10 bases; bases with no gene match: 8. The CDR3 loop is CATSRGTAYEQYF. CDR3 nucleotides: TGTGCCACCTCCAGGGGGACAGCCTACGAGCAGTACTTC.

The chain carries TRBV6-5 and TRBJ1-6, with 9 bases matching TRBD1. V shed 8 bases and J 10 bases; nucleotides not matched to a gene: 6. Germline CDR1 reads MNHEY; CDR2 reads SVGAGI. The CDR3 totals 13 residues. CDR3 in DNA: TGTGCCAGCGGGGTGACAGGGGGGTCACCCCTCCACTTT. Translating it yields CASGVTGGSPLHF.

Written as DNA, the CDR3 is TGTGCCAGCAGCTTAGACTATGAGCAGTTCTTC. This translates into CASSLDYEQFF. The chain employs TRBV11-3 and TRBJ2-1; D is unresolved. V lost 0 bases to trimming and J lost 8 bases, with 2 bases between them. CDR1 SGHNT and CDR2 YENEEA come from the germline V gene. The CDR3 covers 11 residues.

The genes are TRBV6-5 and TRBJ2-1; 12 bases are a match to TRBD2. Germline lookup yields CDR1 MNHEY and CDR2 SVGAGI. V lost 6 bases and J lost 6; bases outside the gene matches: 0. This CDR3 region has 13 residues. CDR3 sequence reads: CASRLAGGNEQFF. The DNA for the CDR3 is TGTGCCAGCAGACTAGCGGGAGGCAATGAGCAGTTCTTC.

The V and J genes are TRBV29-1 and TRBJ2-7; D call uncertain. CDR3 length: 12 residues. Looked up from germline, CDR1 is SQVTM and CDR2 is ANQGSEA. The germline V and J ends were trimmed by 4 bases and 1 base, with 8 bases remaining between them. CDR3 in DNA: TGCAGCGTTGTGCTACCTTCCTACGAGCAGTACTTC. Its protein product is CSVVLPSYEQYF.

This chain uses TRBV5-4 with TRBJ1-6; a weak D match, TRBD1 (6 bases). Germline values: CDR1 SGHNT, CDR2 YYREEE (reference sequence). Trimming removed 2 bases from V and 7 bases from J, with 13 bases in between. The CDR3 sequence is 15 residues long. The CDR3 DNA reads TGTGCCAGCAGCTTCCGGGACACCAGAAATTCACCCCTCCACTTT. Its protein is CASSFRDTRNSPLHF.

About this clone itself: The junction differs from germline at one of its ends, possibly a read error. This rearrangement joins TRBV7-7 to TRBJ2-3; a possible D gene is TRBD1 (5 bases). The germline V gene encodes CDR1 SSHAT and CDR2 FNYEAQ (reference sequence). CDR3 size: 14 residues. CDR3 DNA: TGTGCTAGCAGCTCCAGGGCAGACAGACCTACGCAGTATTTT. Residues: CASSSRADRPTQYF. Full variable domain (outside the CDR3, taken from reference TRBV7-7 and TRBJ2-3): GAGVSQSPRYKVTKRGQDVTLRCDPISSHATLYWYQQALGQGPEFLTYFNYEAQPDKSGLPSDRFSAERPEGSISTLTIQRTEQRDSAMYRCASSSRADRPTQYFGPGTRLTVL.

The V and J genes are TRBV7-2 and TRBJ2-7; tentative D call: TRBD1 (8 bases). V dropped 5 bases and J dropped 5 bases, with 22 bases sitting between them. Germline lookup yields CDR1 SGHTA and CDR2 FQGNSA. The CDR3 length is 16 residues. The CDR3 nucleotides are TGTGCCAGCAGCCTCAGGGGGGGGACAGGATCCAACGAGCAGTACTTC. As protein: CASSLRGGTGSNEQYF.

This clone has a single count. This chain's CDR3 is CASSSGQGAREKLFF. The CDR3 DNA follows: TGTGCCAGCAGCTCAGGACAGGGGGCTAGAGAAAAACTGTTTTTT. This rearrangement joins TRBV5-4 to TRBJ1-4, with 11 bases matching TRBD1. The CDR3 has 15 residues. The germline V gene encodes CDR1 SGHNT and CDR2 YYREEE (reference sequence). V was pared by 3 bases and J by 8 bases, with 6 bases of the junction left unmatched.

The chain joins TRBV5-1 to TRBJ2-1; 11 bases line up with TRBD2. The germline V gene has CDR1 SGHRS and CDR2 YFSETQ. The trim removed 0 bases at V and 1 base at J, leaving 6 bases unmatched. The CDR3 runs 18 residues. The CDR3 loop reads CASSLGVLAGGSYNEQFF. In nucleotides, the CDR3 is TGCGCCAGCAGCTTGGGGGTGCTAGCGGGAGGATCCTACAATGAGCAGTTCTTC. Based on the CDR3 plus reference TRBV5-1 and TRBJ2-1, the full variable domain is KAGVTQTPRYLIKTRGQQVTLSCSPISGHRSVSWYQQTPGQGLQFLFEYFSETQRNKGNFPGRFSGRQFSNSRSEMNVSTLELGDSALYLCASSLGVLAGGSYNEQFFGPGTRLTVL.

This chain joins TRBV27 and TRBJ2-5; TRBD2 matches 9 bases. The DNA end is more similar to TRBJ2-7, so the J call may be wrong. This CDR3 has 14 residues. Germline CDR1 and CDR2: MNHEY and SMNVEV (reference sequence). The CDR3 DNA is TGTGCCAGCAGGCTGGGACTAGCCTCCTACGAGCAGTACTTC. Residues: CASRLGLASYEQYF.

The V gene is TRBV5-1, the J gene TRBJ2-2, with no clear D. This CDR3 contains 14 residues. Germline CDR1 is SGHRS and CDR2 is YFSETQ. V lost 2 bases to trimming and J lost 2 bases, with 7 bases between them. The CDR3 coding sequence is TGCGCCAGCAGCTTAGCTAGTAACACCGGGGAGCTGTTTTTT. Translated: CASSLASNTGELFF.

The CDR3 DNA reads as TGTGCCAGCAGTTACGGGTACAGAGAGACCCAGTACTTC. It yields the protein CASSYGYRETQYF. The chain links TRBV6-5 to TRBJ2-5; D ambiguous. CDR1 is MNHEY, CDR2 SVGAGI, per germline. The CDR3 spans 13 residues. V was cut by 2 bases and J by 4 bases, with 8 bases left in between.

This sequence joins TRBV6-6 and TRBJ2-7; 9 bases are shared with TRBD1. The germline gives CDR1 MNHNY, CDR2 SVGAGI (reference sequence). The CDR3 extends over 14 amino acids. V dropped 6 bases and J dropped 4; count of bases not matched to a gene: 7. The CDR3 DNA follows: TGTGCCAGCAGCCGGGGACAGGGCTATTACGAGCAGTACTTC. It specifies CASSRGQGYYEQYF.

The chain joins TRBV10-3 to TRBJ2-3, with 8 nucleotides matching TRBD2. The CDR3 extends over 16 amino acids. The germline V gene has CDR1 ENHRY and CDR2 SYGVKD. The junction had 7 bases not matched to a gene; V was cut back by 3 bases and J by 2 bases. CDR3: CAISETSGRITDTQYF. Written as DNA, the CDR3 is TGTGCCATCAGTGAAACTAGCGGACGAATCACAGATACGCAGTATTTT.

The CDR3 nucleotides read TGCGCCAGCAGCCAAGATCCGGGGGGAGGCGCAGATACGCAGTATTTT. Translated: CASSQDPGGGADTQYF. The chain employs TRBV4-3 and TRBJ2-3, with 7 bases that match TRBD2. CDR3 size: 16 residues. V was pared by 0 bases and J by 4 bases, with 7 bases of the junction left unmatched. CDR1 and CDR2 (germline): LGHNA, YSLEER.

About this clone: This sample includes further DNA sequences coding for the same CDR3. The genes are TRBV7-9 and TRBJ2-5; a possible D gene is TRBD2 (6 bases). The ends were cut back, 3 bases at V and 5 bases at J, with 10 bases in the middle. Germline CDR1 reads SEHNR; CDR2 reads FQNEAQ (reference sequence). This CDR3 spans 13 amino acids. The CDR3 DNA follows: TGTGCCAGCAGCTTTCAGGGAGGTGAGACCCAGTACTTC. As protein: CASSFQGGETQYF.

CDR3 sequence: CASSQDRGSGKTQYF. The DNA for the CDR3 is TGCGCCAGCAGCCAAGATCGAGGCAGCGGGAAGACCCAGTACTTC. This chain links TRBV4-3 with TRBJ2-5; 7 bases line up with TRBD2. Trimming at V came to 0 bases and at J to 6 bases, leaving 7 bases not matched to a gene. There are 15 residues in the CDR3. In germline, CDR1 is LGHNA, CDR2 YSLEER.

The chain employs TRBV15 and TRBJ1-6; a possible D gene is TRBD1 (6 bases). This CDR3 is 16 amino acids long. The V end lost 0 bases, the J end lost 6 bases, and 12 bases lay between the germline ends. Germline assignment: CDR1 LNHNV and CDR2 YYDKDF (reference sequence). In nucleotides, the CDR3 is TGTGCCACCAGCAGAGATTGGGGGGGCGTTAATTCACCCCTCCACTTT. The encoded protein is CATSRDWGGVNSPLHF. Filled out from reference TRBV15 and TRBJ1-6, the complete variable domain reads DAMVIQNPRYQVTQFGKPVTLSCSQTLNHNVMYWYQQKSSQAPKLLFHYYDKDFNNEADTPDNFQSRRPNTSFCFLDIRSPGLGDTAMYLCATSRDWGGVNSPLHFGNGTRLTVT.

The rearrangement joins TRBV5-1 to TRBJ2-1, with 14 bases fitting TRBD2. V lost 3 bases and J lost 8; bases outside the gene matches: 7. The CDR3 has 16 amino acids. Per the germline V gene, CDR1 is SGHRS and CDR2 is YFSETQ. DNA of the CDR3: TGCGCCAGCAGCTGGGGACTAGCGGGAGAGCACGATGAGCAGTTCTTC. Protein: CASSWGLAGEHDEQFF.

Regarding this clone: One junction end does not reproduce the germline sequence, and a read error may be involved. The CDR3 DNA follows: TGTGTCAGCAGCCGCCGGACAGGGACAGACTATGGCTACACCTTC. Protein: CVSSRRTGTDYGYTF. The V gene is TRBV5-5, the J gene TRBJ1-2, with 8 bases aligning to TRBD1. The germline gives CDR1 SGHKS, CDR2 YYEKEE (reference sequence). The CDR3 extends over 15 amino acids.

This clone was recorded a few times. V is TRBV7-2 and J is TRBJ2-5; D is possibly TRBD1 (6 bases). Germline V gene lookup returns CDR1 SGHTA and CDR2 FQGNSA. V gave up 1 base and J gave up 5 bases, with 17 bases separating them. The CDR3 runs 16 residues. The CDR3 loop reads CASSLGVQGRKETQYF. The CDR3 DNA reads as TGTGCCAGCAGCTTAGGAGTACAGGGCAGAAAGGAGACCCAGTACTTC. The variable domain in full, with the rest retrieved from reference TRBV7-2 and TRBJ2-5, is GAGVSQSPSNKVTEKGKDVELRCDPISGHTALYWYRQSLGQGLEFLIYFQGNSAPDKSGLPSDRFSAERTGGSVSTLTIQRTQQEDSAVYLCASSLGVQGRKETQYFGPGTRLLVL.